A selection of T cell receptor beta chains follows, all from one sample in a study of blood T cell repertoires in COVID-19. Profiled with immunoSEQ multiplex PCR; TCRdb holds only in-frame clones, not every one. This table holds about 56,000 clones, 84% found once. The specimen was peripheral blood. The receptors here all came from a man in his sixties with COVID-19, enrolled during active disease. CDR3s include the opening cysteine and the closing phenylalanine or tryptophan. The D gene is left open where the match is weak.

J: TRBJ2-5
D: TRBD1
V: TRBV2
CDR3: CASSLDREETQYF
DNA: TGTGCCAGCAGTCTTGACAGGGAGGAGACCCAGTACTTC

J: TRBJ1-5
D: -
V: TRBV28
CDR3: CASSPARGQPQHF
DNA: TGTGCCAGCAGCCCTGCCAGGGGTCAGCCCCAGCATTTT

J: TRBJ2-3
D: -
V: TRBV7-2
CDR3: CASGPKGGTDTQYF
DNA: TGTGCCAGCGGCCCGAAGGGGGGCACAGATACGCAGTATTTT

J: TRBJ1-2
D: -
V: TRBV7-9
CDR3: CASSSTGDYGYTF
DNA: TGTGCCAGCAGCTCGACAGGAGACTATGGCTACACCTTC

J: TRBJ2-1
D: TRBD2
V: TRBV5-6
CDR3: CASSRRTSGQYSYNEQFF
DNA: TGTGCCAGCAGCCGAAGGACTAGCGGGCAATACTCCTACAATGAGCAGTTCTTC

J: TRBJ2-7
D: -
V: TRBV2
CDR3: CASTRVPHEQYF
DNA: TGTGCCAGCACCAGGGTCCCCCACGAGCAGTACTTC

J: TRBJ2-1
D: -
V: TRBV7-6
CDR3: CASSLVGSSYNEQFF
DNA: TGTGCCAGCAGCTTAGTCGGGAGCTCCTACAATGAGCAGTTCTTC

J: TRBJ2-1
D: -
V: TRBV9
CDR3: CASSVESGTAGDEQFF
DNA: TGTGCCAGCAGCGTCGAATCGGGCACCGCGGGCGATGAGCAGTTCTTC

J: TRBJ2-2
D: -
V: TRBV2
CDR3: CASADRLGDGELFF
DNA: TGTGCCAGCGCCGACAGGCTAGGAGACGGGGAGCTGTTTTTT

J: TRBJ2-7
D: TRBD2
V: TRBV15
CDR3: CATSRDRVSGGSYEQYF
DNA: TGTGCCACCAGCAGAGATCGTGTTAGCGGGGGGTCCTACGAGCAGTACTTC

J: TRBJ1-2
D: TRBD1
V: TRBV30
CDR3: CAWRFPGTDWVYGYTF
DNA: TGTGCCTGGAGATTCCCCGGGACAGACTGGGTCTATGGCTACACCTTC

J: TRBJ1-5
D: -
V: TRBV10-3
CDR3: CAISAPPQVGVDQPQHF
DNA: TGTGCCATCAGTGCCCCCCCCCAGGTGGGCGTTGATCAGCCCCAGCATTTT

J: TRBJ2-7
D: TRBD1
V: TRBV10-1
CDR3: CASSPDRDDGEQYF
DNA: TGCGCCAGCAGCCCCGACAGGGATGACGGCGAGCAGTACTTC

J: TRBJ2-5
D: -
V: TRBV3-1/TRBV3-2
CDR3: CASSPGGAGETQYF
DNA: TGTGCCAGCAGCCCGGGCGGGGCGGGAGAGACCCAGTACTTC

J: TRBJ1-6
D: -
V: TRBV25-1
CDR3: CASSEIGREDFTLHF
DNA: TGTGCCAGCAGCGAGATCGGCAGGGAGGACTTTACCCTCCACTTT

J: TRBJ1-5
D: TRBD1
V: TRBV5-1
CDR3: CASSFGTVNQPQHF
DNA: TGCGCCAGCAGTTTTGGGACAGTCAATCAGCCCCAGCATTTT

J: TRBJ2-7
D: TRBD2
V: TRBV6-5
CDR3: CASIWTSGRDEQYF
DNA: TGTGCCAGCATCTGGACTAGCGGGAGAGACGAGCAGTACTTC